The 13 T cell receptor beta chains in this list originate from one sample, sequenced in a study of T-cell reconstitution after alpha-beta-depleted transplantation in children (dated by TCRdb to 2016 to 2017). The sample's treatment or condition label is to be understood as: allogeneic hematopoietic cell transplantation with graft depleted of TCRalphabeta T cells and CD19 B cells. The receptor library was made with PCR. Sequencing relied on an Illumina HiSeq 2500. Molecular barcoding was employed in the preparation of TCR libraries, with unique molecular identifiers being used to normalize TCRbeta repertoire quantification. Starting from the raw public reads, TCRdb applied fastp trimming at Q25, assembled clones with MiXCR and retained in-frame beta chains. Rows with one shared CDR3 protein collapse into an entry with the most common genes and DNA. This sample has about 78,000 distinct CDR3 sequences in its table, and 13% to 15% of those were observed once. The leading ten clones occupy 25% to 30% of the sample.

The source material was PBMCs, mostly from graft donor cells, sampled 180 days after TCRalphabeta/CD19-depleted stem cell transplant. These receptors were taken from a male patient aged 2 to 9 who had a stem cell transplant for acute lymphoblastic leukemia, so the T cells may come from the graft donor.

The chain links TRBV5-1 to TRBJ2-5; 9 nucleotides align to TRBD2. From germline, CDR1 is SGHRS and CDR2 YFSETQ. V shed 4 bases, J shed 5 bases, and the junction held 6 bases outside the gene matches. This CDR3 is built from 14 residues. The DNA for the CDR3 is TGCGCCAGCAGCGGCGGGGGGGCTCAGGAGACCCAGTACTTC. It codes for CASSGGGAQETQYF. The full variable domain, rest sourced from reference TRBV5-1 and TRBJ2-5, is KAGVTQTPRYLIKTRGQQVTLSCSPISGHRSVSWYQQTPGQGLQFLFEYFSETQRNKGNFPGRFSGRQFSNSRSEMNVSTLELGDSALYLCASSGGGAQETQYFGPGTRLLVL.

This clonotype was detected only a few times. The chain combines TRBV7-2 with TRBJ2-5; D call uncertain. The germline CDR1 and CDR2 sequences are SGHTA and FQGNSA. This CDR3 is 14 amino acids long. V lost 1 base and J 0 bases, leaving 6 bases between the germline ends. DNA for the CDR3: TGTGCCAGCAGCTTAGGAGTTAACCAAGAGACCCAGTACTTC. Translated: CASSLGVNQETQYF.

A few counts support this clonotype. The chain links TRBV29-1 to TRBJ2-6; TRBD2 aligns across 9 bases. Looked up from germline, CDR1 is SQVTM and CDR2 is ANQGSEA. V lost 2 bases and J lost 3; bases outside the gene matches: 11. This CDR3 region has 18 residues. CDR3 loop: CSVETKGREGRGANVLTF. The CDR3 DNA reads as TGCAGCGTTGAAACTAAGGGGCGGGAGGGCCGTGGGGCCAACGTCCTGACTTTC.

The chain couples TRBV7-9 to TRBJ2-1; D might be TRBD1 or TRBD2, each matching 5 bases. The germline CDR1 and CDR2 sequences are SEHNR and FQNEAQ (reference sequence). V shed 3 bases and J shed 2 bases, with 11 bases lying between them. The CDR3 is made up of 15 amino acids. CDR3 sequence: CASSLGRITYNEQFF. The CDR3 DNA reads TGTGCCAGCAGCTTGGGACGGATCACCTACAATGAGCAGTTCTTC.

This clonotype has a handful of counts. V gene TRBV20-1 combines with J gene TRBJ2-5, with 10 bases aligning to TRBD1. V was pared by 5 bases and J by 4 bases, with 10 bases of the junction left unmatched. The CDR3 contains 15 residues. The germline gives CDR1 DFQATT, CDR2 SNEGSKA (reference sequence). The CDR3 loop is CSASQTGGGLETQYF. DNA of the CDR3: TGCAGTGCTTCTCAGACAGGGGGCGGGTTAGAGACCCAGTACTTC.

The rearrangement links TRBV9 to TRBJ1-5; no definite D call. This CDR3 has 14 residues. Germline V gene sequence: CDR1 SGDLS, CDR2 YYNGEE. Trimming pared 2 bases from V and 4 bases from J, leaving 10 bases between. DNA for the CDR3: TGTGCCAGCAGCGTCGGAAGCCAAAATCAGCCCCAGCATTTT. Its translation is CASSVGSQNQPQHF.

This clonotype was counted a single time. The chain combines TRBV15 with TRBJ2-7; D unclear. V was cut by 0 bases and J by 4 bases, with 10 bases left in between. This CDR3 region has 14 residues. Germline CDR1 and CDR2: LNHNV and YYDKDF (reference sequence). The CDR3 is CATSRDPVRYEQYF. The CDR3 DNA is TGTGCCACCAGCAGAGACCCAGTCCGTTACGAGCAGTACTTC.

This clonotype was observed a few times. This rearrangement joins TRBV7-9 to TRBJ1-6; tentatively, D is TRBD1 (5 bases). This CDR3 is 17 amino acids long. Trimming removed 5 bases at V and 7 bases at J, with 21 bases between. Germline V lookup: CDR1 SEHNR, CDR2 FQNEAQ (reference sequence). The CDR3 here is CASSPRDSLKQNSPLHF. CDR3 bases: TGTGCCAGCAGCCCCCGGGACTCCTTGAAACAAAATTCACCCCTCCACTTT.

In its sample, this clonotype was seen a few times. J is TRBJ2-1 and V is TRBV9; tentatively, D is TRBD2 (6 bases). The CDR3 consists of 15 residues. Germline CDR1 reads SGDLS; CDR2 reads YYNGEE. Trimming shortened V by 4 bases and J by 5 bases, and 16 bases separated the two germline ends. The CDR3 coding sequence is TGTGCCAGCAGCCCACGACCGGGACTTGACAATGAGCAGTTCTTC. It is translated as CASSPRPGLDNEQFF.

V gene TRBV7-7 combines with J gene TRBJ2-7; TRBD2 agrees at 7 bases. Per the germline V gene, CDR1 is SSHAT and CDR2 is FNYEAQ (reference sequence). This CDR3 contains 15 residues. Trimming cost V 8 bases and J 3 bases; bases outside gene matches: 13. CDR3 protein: CASRPLRAGVYEQYF. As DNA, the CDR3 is TGTGCCAGCCGCCCCTTGCGGGCGGGGGTCTACGAGCAGTACTTC.

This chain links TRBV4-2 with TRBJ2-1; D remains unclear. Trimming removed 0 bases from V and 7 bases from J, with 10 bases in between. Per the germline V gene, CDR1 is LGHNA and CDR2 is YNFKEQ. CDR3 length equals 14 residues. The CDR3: CASSQDWLGNEQFF. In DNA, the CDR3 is TGTGCCAGCAGCCAAGATTGGTTAGGGAATGAGCAGTTCTTC.

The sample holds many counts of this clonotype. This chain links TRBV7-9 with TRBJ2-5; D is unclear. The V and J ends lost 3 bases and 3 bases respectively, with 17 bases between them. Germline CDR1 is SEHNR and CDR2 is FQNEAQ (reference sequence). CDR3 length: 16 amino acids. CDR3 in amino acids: CASSFPIGRAEETQYF. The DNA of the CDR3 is TGTGCCAGCAGCTTCCCCATCGGAAGGGCGGAAGAGACCCAGTACTTC.

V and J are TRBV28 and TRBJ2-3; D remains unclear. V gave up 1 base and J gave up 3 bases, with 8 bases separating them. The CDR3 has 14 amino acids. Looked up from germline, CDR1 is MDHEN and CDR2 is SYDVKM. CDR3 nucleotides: TGTGCCAGCAGTTTATTCCACTTTACAGATACGCAGTATTTT. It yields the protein CASSLFHFTDTQYF.